This is a list of T cell receptor beta chains from one sample in a study of blood T cells in healthy people across ages. TCRdb re-analysed the 5' RACE reads in MiXCR, keeping a single row per CDR3 protein. This table holds about 1.5 million distinct CDR3 sequences, approximately 43% found once. The sample consisted of blood. The receptor set was obtained from a woman between 18 and 29 years old in good health. The CDR3 runs from the conserved cysteine through the conserved F or W. Each record gives: clone size, V gene, J gene, D gene, CDR3 protein, CDR3 DNA. D genes are given only for firm matches. Only some rows state a clone size, as once, few, many or a class for expanded clones.

clone size: .
V gene: TRBV15
J gene: TRBJ2-5
D gene: TRBD1
CDR3 protein: CATSRGQGDQETQYF
CDR3 DNA: TGTGCCACCAGCAGGGGACAGGGTGACCAAGAGACCCAGTACTTC

clone size: .
V gene: TRBV27
J gene: TRBJ2-5
D gene: TRBD1
CDR3 protein: CASSTNRGPIQETQYF
CDR3 DNA: TGTGCCAGCAGCACCAACAGGGGGCCGATCCAAGAGACCCAGTACTTC

clone size: few
V gene: TRBV6-5
J gene: TRBJ2-7
D gene: TRBD2
CDR3 protein: CASWEAGDSYEQYF
CDR3 DNA: TGTGCCAGCTGGGAGGCGGGGGATTCCTACGAGCAGTACTTC

clone size: .
V gene: TRBV6-2/TRBV6-3
J gene: TRBJ2-7
D gene: TRBD2
CDR3 protein: CASSEVASGSYEQYF
CDR3 DNA: TGTGCCAGTAGCGAGGTGGCTAGCGGGAGCTACGAGCAGTACTTC

clone size: .
V gene: TRBV29-1
J gene: TRBJ2-3
D gene: .
CDR3 protein: CSALVVWGGTDTQYF
CDR3 DNA: TGCAGCGCCTTGGTGGTCTGGGGGGGCACAGATACGCAGTATTTT

clone size: .
V gene: TRBV24-1
J gene: TRBJ2-3
D gene: .
CDR3 protein: CATSDSPGWDTDTQYF
CDR3 DNA: TGTGCCACCAGTGACTCTCCCGGGTGGGACACAGATACGCAGTATTTT

clone size: .
V gene: TRBV12-3/TRBV12-4
J gene: TRBJ1-1
D gene: .
CDR3 protein: CASSRGGHGEAFF
CDR3 DNA: TGTGCCAGCAGTCGGGGGGGCCATGGTGAAGCTTTCTTT

clone size: .
V gene: TRBV20-1
J gene: TRBJ2-3
D gene: .
CDR3 protein: CSARGAAERTDTQYF
CDR3 DNA: TGCAGTGCTAGGGGTGCGGCGGAGAGGACAGATACGCAGTATTTT

clone size: .
V gene: TRBV20-1
J gene: TRBJ1-5
D gene: .
CDR3 protein: CSAKQGDSNQPQHF
CDR3 DNA: TGCAGTGCTAAACAGGGAGATAGCAATCAGCCCCAGCATTTT

clone size: few
V gene: TRBV29-1
J gene: TRBJ1-1
D gene: .
CDR3 protein: CSVRGLRTDTEAFF
CDR3 DNA: TGCAGCGTCCGCGGCCTTAGGACGGACACTGAAGCTTTCTTT

clone size: few
V gene: TRBV5-6
J gene: TRBJ1-4
D gene: .
CDR3 protein: CASSGMGVGGEKLFF
CDR3 DNA: TGTGCCAGCAGCGGAATGGGGGTGGGCGGCGAAAAACTGTTTTTT

clone size: .
V gene: TRBV15
J gene: TRBJ1-5
D gene: .
CDR3 protein: CATSRDYAGSSNQPQHF
CDR3 DNA: TGTGCCACCAGCAGAGATTACGCAGGGTCCAGCAATCAGCCCCAGCATTTT

clone size: .
V gene: TRBV7-9
J gene: TRBJ1-5
D gene: .
CDR3 protein: CASSSTTSNQPQHF
CDR3 DNA: TGTGCCAGCAGCTCGACAACTAGCAATCAGCCCCAGCATTTT

clone size: few
V gene: TRBV20-1
J gene: TRBJ1-2
D gene: .
CDR3 protein: CSARDGLRYTF
CDR3 DNA: TGCAGTGCTAGAGATGGGCTCCGCTACACCTTC

clone size: .
V gene: TRBV7-9
J gene: TRBJ2-5
D gene: .
CDR3 protein: CASSEGLLHEQYF
CDR3 DNA: TGTGCCAGCAGCGAAGGACTCTTGCATGAGCAGTACTTC

clone size: .
V gene: TRBV12-5
J gene: TRBJ2-6
D gene: TRBD1
CDR3 protein: CASGIYRDRGSGANVLTF
CDR3 DNA: TGTGCTAGTGGCATATACCGGGACAGGGGCTCTGGGGCCAACGTCCTGACTTTC

clone size: .
V gene: TRBV10-3
J gene: TRBJ2-1
D gene: TRBD1
CDR3 protein: CAINPGTGLYNEQFF
CDR3 DNA: TGTGCCATCAATCCCGGGACAGGGTTGTACAATGAGCAGTTCTTC

clone size: .
V gene: TRBV20-1
J gene: TRBJ2-2
D gene: TRBD1
CDR3 protein: CSARAGQGNTGELFF
CDR3 DNA: TGCAGTGCTAGGGCGGGACAGGGGAACACCGGGGAGCTGTTTTTT

clone size: .
V gene: TRBV20-1
J gene: TRBJ1-1
D gene: .
CDR3 protein: CSARGGYLNTEAFF
CDR3 DNA: TGCAGTGCTAGAGGGGGATATCTGAACACTGAAGCTTTCTTT

clone size: .
V gene: TRBV4-3
J gene: TRBJ2-7
D gene: .
CDR3 protein: CASSQDPPGAGEQYF
CDR3 DNA: TGCGCCAGCAGCCAAGATCCCCCGGGGGCGGGCGAGCAGTACTTC

clone size: once
V gene: TRBV7-9
J gene: TRBJ1-3
D gene: .
CDR3 protein: CASSLVMEAGNTIYF
CDR3 DNA: TGTGCCAGCAGCTTAGTTATGGAGGCTGGAAACACCATATATTTT

clone size: once
V gene: TRBV9
J gene: TRBJ2-2
D gene: TRBD2
CDR3 protein: CASSVPLAGSGELFF
CDR3 DNA: TGTGCCAGCAGCGTCCCACTAGCGGGGTCCGGGGAGCTGTTTTTT